These 25 T cell receptor beta chains were sequenced from one sample in a study of neurological immune-mediated disorders. TCRdb reanalysed the 5' RACE reads using MiXCR and keeps one entry per CDR3 protein. This table has under 25,000 distinct CDR3 sequences, roughly 2.6% appearing once. Sample: PBMCs. Every receptor here comes from a young woman with multiple sclerosis.

In its sample, this clonotype was seen many times. The chain links TRBV2 to TRBJ2-1; D gene unclear. The CDR3 totals 14 residues. Germline values: CDR1 SNHLY, CDR2 FYNNEI. Trimming left V 3 bases short and J 8 bases short, with 14 bases between. The CDR3 region has the DNA TGTGCCAGCAGTGACAACGCTAGGGTCCATGAGCAGTTCTTC. This translates into CASSDNARVHEQFF.

This clonotype has just a few counts. DNA of the CDR3: TGTGCCAGCAGCCAGGCCGCGGCTGGGGCCAACGTCCTGACTTTC. Translated, it gives CASSQAAAGANVLTF. V usage is TRBV3-1 and J usage is TRBJ2-6; D remains ambiguous. Trimming removed 3 bases at V and 2 bases at J, with 8 bases between. This CDR3 comprises 15 residues. The germline CDR1 and CDR2 sequences are LGHDT and YNNKEL (reference sequence).

This clonotype has at least ten counts. The chain links TRBV18 to TRBJ2-7; 10 bases are shared with TRBD1. The CDR3 contains 13 residues. Germline CDR1 reads KGHSH; CDR2 reads LQKENI. Losses at the gene ends were 5 bases for V and 5 bases for J; bases not matched to a gene: 3. The CDR3 sequence is CASSSGTGDEQYF. The CDR3 coding sequence is TGTGCCAGCTCATCTGGGACAGGGGACGAGCAGTACTTC.

The sample holds a few counts of this clonotype. An end of the junction does not agree with germline; a read error may underlie this. V and J are TRBV6-5 and TRBJ1-1; TRBD1 agrees at 8 bases. CDR1 and CDR2 (germline): MNHEY, SVGAGI. This CDR3 is built from 18 residues. For the CDR3, the DNA is TGTGCCAGCAGCCGTACCCGGACAGGGAGTATAATGAATACTGAAGCTTTCTTT. Its protein product is CASSRTRTGSIMNTEAFF.

The chain recombines TRBV12-3 or TRBV12-4 with TRBJ2-5; D not resolved. The germline V and J ends were trimmed by 6 bases and 9 bases, with 17 bases remaining between them. The CDR3 consists of 13 residues. CDR3 nucleotide sequence: TGTGCCAGCAGGGCCACAACGTTTGGGGCCCAGTACTTC. Protein sequence: CASRATTFGAQYF.

This clonotype has only a few counts. It is likely a read error, because the conserved phenylalanine at the end of the CDR3 is missing. The rearrangement uses TRBV20-1 and TRBJ2-6; D unresolved. The CDR3 has 13 amino acids. The V gene's germline CDR1 is DFQATT and CDR2 SNEGSKA (reference sequence). CDR3: CSARDPGTNVLTC. CDR3 DNA sequence: TGCAGTGCTAGAGATCCTGGGACCAACGTCCTGACTTGC.

This clonotype was picked up many times. V usage is TRBV6-2 or TRBV6-3 and J usage is TRBJ2-6; weak D call: TRBD2 (5 bases). V lost 2 bases and J lost 0, with 5 bases in between. Germline V gene data show CDR1 as MNHEY and CDR2 as SVGEGT. CDR3 size: 15 residues. DNA for the CDR3: TGTGCCAGCAGTTACGAGGGCTCTGGGGCCAACGTCCTGACTTTC. It yields the protein CASSYEGSGANVLTF.

By sample share, this clonotype is medium-sized. This chain uses TRBV12-3 or TRBV12-4 with TRBJ2-5; D is unresolved. V was cut by 5 bases and J by 5 bases, with 6 bases left in between. The CDR3 sequence is 11 residues long. The CDR3 nucleotides are TGTGCCAGCAGTCGAAAGGAGACCCAGTACTTC. Its protein product is CASSRKETQYF.

The table lists this clonotype with many counts. The J gene is TRBJ2-7, the V gene TRBV12-3 or TRBV12-4, with D perhaps assigned TRBD1 or TRBD2 (5 bases each). Trimming took 3 bases from V and 6 from J, leaving 6 bases between them. This CDR3 contains 11 residues. The CDR3 DNA sequence: TGTGCCAGCAGTTTGGGACCCGAGCAGTACTTC. The encoded protein is CASSLGPEQYF.

In this sample, this clonotype is medium-sized. V usage is TRBV12-3 or TRBV12-4 and J usage is TRBJ2-3; 8 bases align to TRBD1. With V trimmed by 5 bases and J by 8 bases, 12 bases remained unmatched. The CDR3 spans 15 residues. The CDR3 here is CASSPDRVGMGTQYF. CDR3 bases: TGTGCCAGCAGTCCGGACAGGGTGGGGATGGGTACGCAGTATTTT.

This clonotype was seen many times. This rearrangement joins TRBV9 to TRBJ2-1, with D possibly matching TRBD2 (5 bases). The V gene's germline CDR1 is SGDLS and CDR2 YYNGEE. This CDR3 has 18 amino acids. V lost 0 bases and J lost 1, with 17 bases in between. The CDR3 bases are TGTGCCAGCAGCGTAGCCCCCATTACTAGATCGTCCTACAATGAGCAGTTCTTC. Encoded protein: CASSVAPITRSSYNEQFF.

The chain links TRBV10-3 to TRBJ2-2, with 10 bases that match TRBD2. Trimming took 6 bases from V and 3 from J; bases not matched to a gene: 1. This CDR3 contains 14 residues. Looked up from germline, CDR1 is ENHRY and CDR2 is SYGVKD. The CDR3 reads CAIRGLADTGELFF. CDR3 DNA: TGTGCCATCAGAGGACTAGCGGACACCGGGGAGCTGTTTTTT.

This clonotype was observed many times. The chain couples TRBV7-6 to TRBJ1-1; unclear D gene. Germline V gene lookup returns CDR1 SGHVS and CDR2 FNYEAQ. The CDR3 is 17 residues long. Trimming took 5 bases from V and 6 from J, leaving 25 bases between them. DNA of the CDR3: TGTGCCAGCAGCAACCGGGTCGAAAGGCCGCCGCCCCCTGAAGCTTTCTTT. It translates to CASSNRVERPPPPEAFF.

In this sample, this clonotype turned up many times. V and J are TRBV6-4 and TRBJ2-1; 7 positions agree with TRBD2. Germline CDR1 MRHNA, CDR2 SNTAGT. This CDR3 spans 15 amino acids. V lost 3 bases, J lost 5 bases, and 7 bases stayed unmatched. The chain's CDR3 is CASSDGLEVNNEQFF. In DNA form, the CDR3 reads TGTGCCAGCAGTGATGGACTAGAGGTAAACAATGAGCAGTTCTTC.

This clonotype was recorded many times. CDR3 sequence (DNA): TGTGCCAGCAGCTTAGTAGGGACAGGTGGATTCTCCTACGAGCAGTACTTC. This translates into CASSLVGTGGFSYEQYF. V gene TRBV11-2 combines with J gene TRBJ2-7; the match to TRBD1 covers 8 bases. CDR1 and CDR2 (germline): SGHAT, FQNNGV. This CDR3 is 17 amino acids long. V gave up 1 base and J gave up 0 bases; unmatched junction bases: 8.

The gene calls are TRBV14 and TRBJ1-4, with D uncertain. Germline loops: CDR1 SGHDN, CDR2 FVKESK. The CDR3 consists of 16 residues. The ends were cut back, 5 bases at V and 7 bases at J, with 20 bases in the middle. Here the CDR3 reads CASSDPKSPGIEKLFF. CDR3 DNA: TGTGCCAGCAGCGACCCAAAATCCCCCGGGATTGAAAAACTGTTTTTT. Together with reference TRBV14 and TRBJ1-4, the CDR3 gives the full variable domain: EAGVTQFPSHSVIEKGQTVTLRCDPISGHDNLYWYRRVMGKEIKFLLHFVKESKQDESGMPNNRFLAERTGGTYSTLKVQPAELEDSGVYFCASSDPKSPGIEKLFFGSGTQLSVL.

The chain uses TRBV7-6 and TRBJ1-1, with a possible D match to TRBD1 (5 bases). CDR1 is SGHVS, CDR2 FNYEAQ, per germline. The CDR3 is 15 amino acids. Trimming took 2 bases from V and 5 from J, leaving 15 bases between them. As DNA, the CDR3 is TGTGCCAGCAGCTTATCCCGAAGGGGCCGGACTGAAGCTTTCTTT. Amino acids: CASSLSRRGRTEAFF.

This clonotype was seen ten or more times. The chain employs TRBV28 and TRBJ1-2, with 9 nucleotides matching TRBD1. The V and J ends lost 3 bases and 4 bases, in that order; junction bases with no gene match: 6. The CDR3 is 15 amino acids. The germline V gene has CDR1 MDHEN and CDR2 SYDVKM. This CDR3 is CASSFSGQGTYGYTF. CDR3 in DNA: TGTGCCAGCAGTTTCTCGGGACAGGGAACCTATGGCTACACCTTC.

This clonotype was recorded at least ten times. The V gene is TRBV6-6, the J gene TRBJ1-2, with 8 bases lining up with TRBD1. The CDR3 contains 14 residues. Trimming removed 0 bases from V and 4 bases from J; junction bases left unmatched: 1. CDR1 is MNHNY, CDR2 SVGAGI, per germline (reference sequence). The CDR3 bases are TGTGCCAGCAGTTACTCGACAGGGGCCTATGGCTACACCTTC. Translating it yields CASSYSTGAYGYTF.

This clonotype has a count of ten or more. V and J are TRBV20-1 and TRBJ2-1; weak D call: TRBD2 (5 bases). The germline V gene encodes CDR1 DFQATT and CDR2 SNEGSKA (reference sequence). With 3 bases removed from V and 0 bases from J, the gap between germline ends came to 15 bases. The CDR3 runs to 16 residues. CDR3 protein: CSARPRAGDSYNEQFF. The CDR3 DNA is TGCAGTGCTAGGCCCCGGGCGGGCGACTCCTACAATGAGCAGTTCTTC.

Many counts were recorded for this clonotype. This chain connects TRBV20-1 to TRBJ1-1, with D possibly matching TRBD1 (5 bases). This CDR3 is 13 amino acids long. Trimming took 6 bases from V and 5 from J, leaving 16 bases between them. Germline lookup yields CDR1 DFQATT and CDR2 SNEGSKA (reference sequence). In DNA, the CDR3 is TGCAGTGCCATGGGAGGGGTTGATACTGAAGCTTTCTTT. It codes for CSAMGGVDTEAFF.

This clonotype came up a few times. The DNA for the CDR3 is TGTGCCAGCAGCCAAGAAGGGCGCGGGGGCCGAAGCCAAGAGACCCAGTACTTC. This encodes CASSQEGRGGRSQETQYF. The chain carries TRBV4-2 and TRBJ2-5; D might be TRBD2 (7 bases). Germline values: CDR1 LGHNA, CDR2 YNFKEQ. Between the trimmed V and J ends, which lost 0 bases and 1 base, there was a span of 18 bases. The CDR3 contains 18 residues.

Of note for this clonotype: The CDR3 carries no conserved terminal phenylalanine or tryptophan, so it likely arises from a read error. The genes are TRBV7-6 and TRBJ2-5, with D hard to call. Germline CDR1 and CDR2: SGHVS and FNYEAQ. Trimming shortened V by 5 bases and J by 5 bases, and 18 bases separated the two germline ends. This CDR3 comprises 15 residues. The CDR3 bases are TGTGCCAGCAGCCCACCCCCGTTAGCCGGCGAGACCCAGTACAAC. Its translation: CASSPPPLAGETQYN.

This clonotype was detected many times. The V and J genes are TRBV28 and TRBJ2-7; 9 bases agree with TRBD1. Germline V gene sequence: CDR1 MDHEN, CDR2 SYDVKM. The CDR3 has 14 amino acids. J lost 3 bases, V lost 3 bases, and 3 bases had no gene match. In DNA, the CDR3 is TGTGCCAGCAGTTTGGGGACAGGGCGCTACGAGCAGTACTTC. Its translation: CASSLGTGRYEQYF.

In its sample, this clonotype was seen many times. The CDR3 spells CASSLRTGDNEQFF. The DNA of the CDR3 is TGTGCCAGCAGCTTAAGGACAGGGGACAATGAGCAGTTCTTC. This rearrangement joins TRBV11-2 to TRBJ2-1; the match to TRBD1 covers 9 bases. With 2 bases clipped from V and 5 bases from J, the junction kept 1 base outside the gene matches. The V gene's germline CDR1 is SGHAT and CDR2 FQNNGV. The CDR3 is 14 residues long.